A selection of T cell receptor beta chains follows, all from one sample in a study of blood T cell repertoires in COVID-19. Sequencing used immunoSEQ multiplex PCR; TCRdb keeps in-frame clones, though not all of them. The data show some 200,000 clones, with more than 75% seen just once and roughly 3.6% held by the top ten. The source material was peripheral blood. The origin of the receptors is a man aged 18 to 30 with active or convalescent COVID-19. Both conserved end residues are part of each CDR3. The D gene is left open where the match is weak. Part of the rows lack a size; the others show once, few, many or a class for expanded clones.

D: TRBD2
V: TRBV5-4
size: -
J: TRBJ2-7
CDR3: CASSLVGRASYEQYF
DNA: TGTGCCAGCAGCTTGGTCGGGAGGGCCTCCTACGAGCAGTACTTC

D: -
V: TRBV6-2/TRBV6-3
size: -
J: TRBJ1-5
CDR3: CASSKGQINQPQHF
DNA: TGTGCCAGCAGCAAGGGACAAATCAATCAGCCCCAGCATTTT

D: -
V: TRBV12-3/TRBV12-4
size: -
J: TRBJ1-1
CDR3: CASSAGEAFF
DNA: TGTGCCAGCAGTGCGGGGGAAGCTTTCTTT

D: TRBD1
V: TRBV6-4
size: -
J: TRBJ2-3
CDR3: CASSVGTGEADTQYF
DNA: TGTGCCAGCAGTGTTGGGACAGGGGAGGCAGATACGCAGTATTTT

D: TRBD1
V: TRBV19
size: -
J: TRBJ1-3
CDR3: CASSTPGQASGNTIYF
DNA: TGTGCCAGTAGTACTCCCGGACAGGCTTCTGGAAACACCATATATTTT

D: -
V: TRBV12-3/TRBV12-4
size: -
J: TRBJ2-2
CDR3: CASRIHSGELFF
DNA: TGTGCCAGCAGGATCCACTCCGGGGAGCTGTTTTTT

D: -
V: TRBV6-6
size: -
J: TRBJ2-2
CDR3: CASSPIGPNTGELFF
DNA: TGTGCCAGCAGTCCTATTGGGCCCAACACCGGGGAGCTGTTTTTT

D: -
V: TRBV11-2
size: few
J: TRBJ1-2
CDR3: CASSLRGPGGTNYGYTF
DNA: TGTGCCAGCAGCTTAAGGGGTCCAGGTGGGACTAACTATGGCTACACCTTC

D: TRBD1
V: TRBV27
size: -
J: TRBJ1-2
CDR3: CASSLRQGATNYGYTF
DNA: TGTGCCAGCAGTTTAAGACAGGGGGCTACTAACTATGGCTACACCTTC

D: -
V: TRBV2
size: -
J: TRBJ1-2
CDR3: CASSETGLDYGYTF
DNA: TGTGCCAGCAGTGAGACAGGTCTCGACTATGGCTACACCTTC

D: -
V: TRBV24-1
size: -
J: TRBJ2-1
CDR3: CATSDFTGSTDEQFF
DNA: TGTGCCACCAGTGATTTTACAGGGTCCACCGATGAGCAGTTCTTC

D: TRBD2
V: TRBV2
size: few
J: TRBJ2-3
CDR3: CASRASGMRTDTQYF
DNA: TGTGCCAGCAGAGCTAGCGGGATGAGAACTGATACGCAGTATTTT

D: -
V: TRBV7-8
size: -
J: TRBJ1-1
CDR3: CASSFEENTEAFF
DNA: TGTGCCAGCAGCTTCGAGGAGAACACTGAAGCTTTCTTT

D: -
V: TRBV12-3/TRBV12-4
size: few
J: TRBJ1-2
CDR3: CASSYVNRDGYTF
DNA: TGTGCCAGCAGTTATGTAAACAGGGATGGCTACACCTTC

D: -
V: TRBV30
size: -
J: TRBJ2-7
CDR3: CAWSGLYEQYF
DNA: TGTGCCTGGAGTGGGCTTTACGAGCAGTACTTC

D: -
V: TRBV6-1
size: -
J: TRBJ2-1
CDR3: CASSEGRDYNEQFF
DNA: TGTGCCAGCAGTGAAGGGCGGGACTACAATGAGCAGTTCTTC

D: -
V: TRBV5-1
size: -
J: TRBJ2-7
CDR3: CASSFDRSGYEQYF
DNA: TGCGCCAGCAGCTTCGACAGGAGTGGGTACGAGCAGTACTTC

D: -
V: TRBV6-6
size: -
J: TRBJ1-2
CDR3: CASSYSGQNYGYTF
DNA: TGTGCCAGCAGTTACTCTGGACAGAATTATGGCTACACCTTC

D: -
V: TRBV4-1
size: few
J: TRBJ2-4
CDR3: CASSQDRYPVVITF
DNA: TGCGCCAGCAGCCAAGATCGGTACCCGGTTGTAATTACCTTC

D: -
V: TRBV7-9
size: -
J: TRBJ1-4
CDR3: CASSMTTGINEKLFF
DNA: TGTGCCAGCAGCATGACGACAGGCATAAATGAAAAACTGTTTTTT

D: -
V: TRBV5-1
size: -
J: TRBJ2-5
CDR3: CASSPLGGETQYF
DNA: TGCGCCAGCAGCCCGCTAGGCGGGGAGACCCAGTACTTC

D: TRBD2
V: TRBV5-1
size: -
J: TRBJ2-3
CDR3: CASNLGGRTDTQYF
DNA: TGCGCCAGCAATCTCGGCGGGAGAACAGATACGCAGTATTTT

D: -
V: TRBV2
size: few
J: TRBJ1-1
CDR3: CASSDKGQNTEAFF
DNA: TGTGCCAGCAGTGATAAGGGGCAGAACACTGAAGCTTTCTTT

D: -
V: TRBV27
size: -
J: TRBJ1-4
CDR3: CASATGHLNEKLFF
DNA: TGTGCCAGCGCAACGGGACATCTTAATGAAAAACTGTTTTTT

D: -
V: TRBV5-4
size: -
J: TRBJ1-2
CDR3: CASSLGQDRAGYTF
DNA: TGTGCCAGCAGCTTGGGACAGGATAGGGCTGGCTACACCTTC

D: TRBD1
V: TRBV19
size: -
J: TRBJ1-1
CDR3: CASSNMGQGLNTEAFF
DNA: TGTGCCAGTAGCAACATGGGACAGGGGTTGAACACTGAAGCTTTCTTT

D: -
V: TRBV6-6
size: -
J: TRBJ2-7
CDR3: CASSLDSIYEQYF
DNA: TGTGCCAGCAGCCTCGACAGCATCTACGAGCAGTACTTC

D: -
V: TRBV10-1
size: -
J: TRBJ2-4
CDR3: CASSGGENIQYF
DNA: TGCGCCAGCAGTGGCGGGGAAAACATTCAGTACTTC

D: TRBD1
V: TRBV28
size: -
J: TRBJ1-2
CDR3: CASRTGGGYGYTF
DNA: TGTGCCAGCAGGACAGGGGGCGGATATGGCTACACCTTC

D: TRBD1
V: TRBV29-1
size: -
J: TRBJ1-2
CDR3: CSVPDGTAGFGYTF
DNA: TGCAGCGTCCCAGACGGGACAGCCGGTTTTGGCTACACCTTC

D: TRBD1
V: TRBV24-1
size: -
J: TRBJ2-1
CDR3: CATSFGQGRKRWGNEQFF
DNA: TGTGCCACCAGTTTTGGACAGGGGCGAAAAAGATGGGGAAACGAGCAGTTCTTC

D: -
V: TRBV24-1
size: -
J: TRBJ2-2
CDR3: CATSDGLRGYTGELFF
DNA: TGTGCCACCAGTGATGGACTCCGAGGGTACACCGGGGAGCTGTTTTTT

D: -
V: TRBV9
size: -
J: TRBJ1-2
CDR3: CASSVSQGRYGYTF
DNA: TGTGCCAGCAGCGTTTCACAGGGACGGTATGGCTACACCTTC